The source of this TCR beta chain is a study of T cell responses to AZD1222 COVID-19 vaccine. Study details: Recipients boosted at about 4 weeks or about 12 weeks are pooled.

Clones were read by immunoSEQ multiplex PCR, and TCRdb kept only the in-frame ones, dropping some. This table holds roughly 85,000 clones, roughly nine tenths found once. The CDR3 is 15 residues long. CDR1 and CDR2 (germline): LNHDA, SQIVND (reference sequence). The V segment lost 7 bases and the J segment 7 bases; nucleotides outside the gene matches: 13. With respect to this clone: Antigen: not known.

Study-wide results and caveats: Donors, mostly white British, included more females; clonal diversity was possibly underestimated. There were repertoire samples only from the period after the peak T cell response. Seropositive AZD1222 recipients at baseline numbered only five or six.

The chain uses TRBV19 and TRBJ1-1; 9 bases are a match to TRBD1. Source: peripheral blood, taken on day 0 of AZD1222 vaccination. This TCR came from an adult in good health. CDR3 amino acids: CASTSSRDRANEAFF. The CDR3 nucleotides are TGTGCCAGTACCTCGTCCCGGGACAGGGCCAATGAAGCTTTCTTT.